The sequence of this T cell receptor beta chain was determined in a study of cytomegalovirus exposure and HLA in healthy donors. Findings of the study overall: High sensitivity and specificity were reportedly achieved when the classifier diagnosed cytomegalovirus status. TCR association rates varied by HLA locus in a later analysis, with DRB1 highest and HLA-C lowest.

Remarks on this clone: Its target is unknown.

In the PCR, 60 Vbeta and 13 Jbeta primers were used. The data were produced by immunoSEQ multiplex PCR, yet TCRdb's version contains in-frame clones alone and is incomplete. The repertoire consists of 130,000 or so clones, with over 60% occurring once and the leading ten covering roughly 8.6%. The origin of this receptor is a middle-aged woman in good health and CMV-seropositive. Sequenced: PBMCs.

The DNA of the CDR3 is TGCGCCAGCAGCCAAGATCTAGTAGCCAAAAACATTCAGTACTTC. Its translation is CASSQDLVAKNIQYF. The genes are TRBV4-1 and TRBJ2-4, with D unresolved. V shed 0 bases and J shed 0 bases, with 6 bases lying between them. CDR1 and CDR2 from the germline V gene are MGHRA and YSYEKL. The CDR3 contains 15 residues.